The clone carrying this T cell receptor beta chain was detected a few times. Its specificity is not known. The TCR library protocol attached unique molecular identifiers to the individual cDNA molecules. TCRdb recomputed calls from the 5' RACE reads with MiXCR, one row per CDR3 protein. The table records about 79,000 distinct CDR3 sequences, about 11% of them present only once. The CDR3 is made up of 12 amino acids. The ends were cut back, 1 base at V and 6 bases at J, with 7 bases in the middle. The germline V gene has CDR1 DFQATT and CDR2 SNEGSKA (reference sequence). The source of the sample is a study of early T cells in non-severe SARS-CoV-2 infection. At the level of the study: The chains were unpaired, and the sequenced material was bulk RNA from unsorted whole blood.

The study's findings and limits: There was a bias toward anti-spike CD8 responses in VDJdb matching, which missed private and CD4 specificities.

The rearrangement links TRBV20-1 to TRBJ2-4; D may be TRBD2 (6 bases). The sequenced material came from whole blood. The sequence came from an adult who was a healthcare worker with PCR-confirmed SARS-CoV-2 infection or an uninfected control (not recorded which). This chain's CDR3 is CSARVGGNIQYF. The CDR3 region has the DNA TGCAGTGCTAGAGTGGGGGGAAACATTCAGTACTTC.